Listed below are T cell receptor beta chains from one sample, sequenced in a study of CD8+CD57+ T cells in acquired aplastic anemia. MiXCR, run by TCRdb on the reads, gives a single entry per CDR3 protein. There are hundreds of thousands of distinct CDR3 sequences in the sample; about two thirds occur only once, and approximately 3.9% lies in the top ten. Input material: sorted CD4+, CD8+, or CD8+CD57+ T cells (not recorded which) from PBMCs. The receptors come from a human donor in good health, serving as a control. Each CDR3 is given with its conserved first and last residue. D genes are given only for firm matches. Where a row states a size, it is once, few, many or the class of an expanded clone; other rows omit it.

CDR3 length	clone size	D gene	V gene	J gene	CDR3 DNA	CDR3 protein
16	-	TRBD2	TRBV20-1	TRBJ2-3	TGCAGCGCAGGCGGTACTAGCGGGGGAATGACAGATACGCAGCGTTTT	CSAGGTSGGMTDTQRF
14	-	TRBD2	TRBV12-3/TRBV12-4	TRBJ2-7	TGTGCCAGCAGTTCGTCGGGACTAGTCTACGAGCAGTACTTC	CASSSSGLVYEQYF
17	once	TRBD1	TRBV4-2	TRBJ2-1	TGTGCCAGCAGTCTCCCGGGGGACAGGGTAACCTACAATGAGCAGTTCTTC	CASSLPGDRVTYNEQFF
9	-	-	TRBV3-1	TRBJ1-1	TGTGCCAGCAGTTGTCCAGCTTTCTTT	CASSCPAFF
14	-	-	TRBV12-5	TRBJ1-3	TGTGCCAGCAGCCAGGCCCTCTCTGGAAACACCATATATTTT	CASSQALSGNTIYF
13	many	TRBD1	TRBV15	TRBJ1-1	TGTGCCACCAGCAGAGGACAGGGAGGGGAAGCTTTCTTT	CATSRGQGGEAFF
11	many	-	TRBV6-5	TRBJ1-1	TGTGCCAGCAGCCACGACACTGAAGCTTTCTTT	CASSHDTEAFF
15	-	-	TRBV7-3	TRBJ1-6	TGTGCCAGCAGCTTCGGGAGCTCCTATAATCCACCCCTCCACTTT	CASSFGSSYNPPLHF
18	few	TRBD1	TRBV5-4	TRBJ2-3	TGTGCCAGCAGCTCCCCACTTCTCGGACAGGGGGCTGCAGATACGCAGTATTTT	CASSSPLLGQGAADTQYF
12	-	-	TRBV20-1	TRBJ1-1	TGCAGCGGGAGGCGGGGCAACACTAAAGCTTTCTTT	CSGRRGNTKAFF
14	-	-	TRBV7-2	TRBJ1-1	TGTGCCAGCAGCTCCGGACAGCCTCAAGAGACCGATTACTTT	CASSSGQPQETDYF
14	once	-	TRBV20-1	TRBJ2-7	TGCAGTGCTAGGGGGGCGGCTGCCGTCGGCGAGCAGTACTTC	CSARGAAAVGEQYF
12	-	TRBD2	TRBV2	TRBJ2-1	TGTGCCAGCAGTTCCGGGGGGGGCGAGCAGTTCTTC	CASSSGGGEQFF
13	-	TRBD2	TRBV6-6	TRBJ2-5	TGTGCCAGCAGTGAACTAGCGGGAGAGACCCAGTACTTC	CASSELAGETQYF